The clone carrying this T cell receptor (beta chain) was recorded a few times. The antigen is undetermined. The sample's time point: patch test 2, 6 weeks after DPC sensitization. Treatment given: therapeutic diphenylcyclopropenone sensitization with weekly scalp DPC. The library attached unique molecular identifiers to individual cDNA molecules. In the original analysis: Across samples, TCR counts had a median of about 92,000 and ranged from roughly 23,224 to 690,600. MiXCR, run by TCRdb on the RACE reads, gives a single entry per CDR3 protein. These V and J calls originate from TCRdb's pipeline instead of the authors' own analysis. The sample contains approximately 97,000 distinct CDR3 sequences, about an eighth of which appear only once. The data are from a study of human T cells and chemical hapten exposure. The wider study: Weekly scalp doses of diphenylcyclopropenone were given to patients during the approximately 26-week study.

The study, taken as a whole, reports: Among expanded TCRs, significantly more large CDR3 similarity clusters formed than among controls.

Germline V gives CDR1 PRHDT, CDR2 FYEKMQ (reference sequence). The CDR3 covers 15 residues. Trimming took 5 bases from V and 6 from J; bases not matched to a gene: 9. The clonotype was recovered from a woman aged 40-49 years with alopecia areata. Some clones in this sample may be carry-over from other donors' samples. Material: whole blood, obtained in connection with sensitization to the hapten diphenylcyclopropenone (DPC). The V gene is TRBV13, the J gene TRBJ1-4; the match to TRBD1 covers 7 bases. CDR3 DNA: TGTGCCAGCAGCCCAACAGGGGACGGAGATGAAAAACTGTTTTTT. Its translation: CASSPTGDGDEKLFF.